A selection of T cell receptor beta chains follows, all from one sample in a study of T cell repertoires in cytomegalovirus infection. From the reads, TCRdb called clonotypes with MiXCR, one entry per CDR3 protein. The table records approximately 500,000 distinct CDR3 sequences, 16% of them present only once. Sequences were obtained from CD8+ T cells from PBMCs. The source is a human donor in good health (CMV status not recorded). Some clones in this sample may be carry-over from other donors' samples. The CDR3 runs from the conserved cysteine through the conserved F or W. The D gene is left open where the match is weak. Size is stated for part of the rows, as once, few or many counts, or as a class when the clone is expanded.

clone size,D gene,V gene,J gene,CDR3 length,CDR3 protein,CDR3 DNA
many,-,TRBV12-3/TRBV12-4,TRBJ1-2,14,CASSPNQPNYGYTF,TGTGCCAGCAGTCCCAATCAACCTAACTATGGCTACACCTTC
many,-,TRBV4-1,TRBJ1-5,16,CASSQALQGSNQPQHF,TGCGCCAGCAGCCAAGCATTACAGGGCAGCAATCAGCCCCAGCATTTT
many,TRBD1,TRBV28,TRBJ2-7,15,CASRHGQGVSYEQYF,TGTGCCAGCAGACACGGACAGGGAGTCTCCTACGAGCAGTACTTC
many,TRBD2,TRBV6-1,TRBJ2-1,15,CASRNRRLAENEQFF,TGTGCCAGCAGAAACCGAAGACTAGCGGAGAATGAGCAGTTCTTC
many,-,TRBV12-3/TRBV12-4,TRBJ1-5,13,CASTLNRLEPQHF,TGTGCCAGCACCCTTAACAGGCTAGAGCCCCAGCATTTT
many,-,TRBV7-9,TRBJ2-5,13,CASSPDPQETQYF,TGTGCCAGCAGCCCGGATCCCCAAGAGACCCAGTACTTC
many,-,TRBV28,TRBJ1-2,15,CASSLEPRGPEGYTF,TGTGCCAGCAGTTTGGAACCCCGGGGGCCCGAGGGCTACACCTTC
many,-,TRBV7-9,TRBJ1-2,12,CASSSNSYGYTF,TGTGCCAGCAGCTCGAATAGCTATGGCTACACCTTC
many,-,TRBV7-9,TRBJ2-1,15,CASSLMWETYNEQFF,TGTGCCAGCAGCTTAATGTGGGAAACCTACAATGAGCAGTTCTTC
few,TRBD2,TRBV30,TRBJ2-3,18,CAWSETTSEHPSTDTQYF,TGTGCCTGGAGTGAGACGACTAGCGAACACCCTAGCACAGATACGCAGTATTTT
-,-,TRBV5-1,TRBJ2-1,12,CASSSSPAGQVF,TGCGCCAGCAGCTCAAGCCCGGCAGGGCAGGTCTTC
many,TRBD1,TRBV12-5,TRBJ1-1,16,CASGIRDRGVNTEAFF,TGTGCTAGTGGCATCCGGGACAGGGGGGTGAACACTGAAGCTTTCTTT
many,-,TRBV7-8,TRBJ1-4,16,CASSLAQGTTNEKLFF,TGTGCCAGCAGCTTAGCGCAGGGAACAACTAATGAAAAACTGTTTTTT
few,-,TRBV10-2,TRBJ1-6,16,CASSEWTDSYNSPLHF,TGCGCCAGCAGTGAGTGGACAGACTCTTATAATTCACCCCTCCACTTT
many,TRBD2,TRBV7-9,TRBJ2-1,16,CASSSGTSGRFDEQFF,TGTGCCAGCAGCTCAGGGACTAGCGGGAGATTCGATGAGCAGTTCTTC
few,-,TRBV11-2,TRBJ2-1,16,CASSFARGGAKNEQFF,TGTGCCAGCAGTTTCGCAAGGGGGGGGGCTAAGAATGAGCAGTTCTTC
-,TRBD1,TRBV3-1,TRBJ1-4,17,CASSQGQGIATNEKLFF,TGTGCCAGCAGCCAAGGACAGGGGATTGCAACTAATGAAAAACTGTTTTTT
-,TRBD2,TRBV28,TRBJ2-1,14,CASGGLASRDEQFF,TGTGCCAGCGGGGGACTAGCGAGTAGGGATGAGCAGTTCTTC
many,-,TRBV7-4,TRBJ2-7,13,CASSLLVPDEQYF,TGTGCCAGCAGCCTGCTAGTGCCGGACGAGCAGTACTTC
many,TRBD2,TRBV11-2,TRBJ2-5,16,CASSSGLAVYQETQYF,TGTGCCAGCAGCTCCGGACTAGCGGTATACCAAGAGACCCAGTACTTC
many,TRBD2,TRBV4-1,TRBJ2-4,19,CASSQNPASGSGAKNIQYF,TGCGCCAGCAGCCAAAACCCGGCTAGCGGGAGCGGGGCCAAAAACATTCAGTACTTC
-,TRBD2,TRBV9,TRBJ2-7,14,CASSVLAARGEQYF,TGTGCCAGCAGCGTACTAGCGGCCCGGGGCGAGCAGTACTTC
-,-,TRBV27,TRBJ1-4,13,CASSRGTFEKLFF,TGTGCCAGCAGTCGCGGGACATTTGAAAAACTGTTTTTT
few,-,TRBV27,TRBJ2-1,12,CASSLNKNEQFF,TGTGCCAGCAGTTTGAACAAGAATGAGCAGTTCTTC
many,TRBD1,TRBV28,TRBJ2-6,16,CASSQQGAAGANVLTF,TGTGCCAGCAGCCAACAGGGGGCCGCTGGGGCCAACGTCCTGACTTTC
few,TRBD1,TRBV28,TRBJ2-1,12,CASHDRDNEQFF,TGTGCCAGCCACGACAGGGACAATGAGCAGTTCTTC
many,-,TRBV19,TRBJ1-3,15,CASSVDGTTGNTIYF,TGTGCCAGTAGTGTGGACGGGACTACTGGAAACACCATATATTTT
many,-,TRBV14,TRBJ2-1,12,CASSQRVNEQFF,TGTGCCAGCAGCCAGAGGGTAAATGAGCAGTTCTTC
many,TRBD1,TRBV27,TRBJ2-7,15,CASSWRQGSLYEQYF,TGTGCCAGCAGCTGGAGACAGGGATCTCTCTACGAGCAGTACTTC
-,-,TRBV19,TRBJ2-7,14,CASSIADLSYEQYF,TGTGCCAGTAGTATAGCGGATCTTTCCTACGAGCAGTACTTC
few,-,TRBV28,TRBJ2-2,16,CASRLLAASNTGELFF,TGTGCCAGCAGGTTACTAGCTGCCTCGAACACCGGGGAGCTGTTTTTT
few,-,TRBV28,TRBJ2-7,12,CASVSPYNEQYF,TGTGCCAGCGTCTCTCCTTATAACGAGCAGTACTTC
-,TRBD2,TRBV28,TRBJ2-7,14,CASSWSGRTYEQYF,TGTGCCAGCAGTTGGAGCGGGAGGACCTACGAGCAGTACTTC
few,-,TRBV9,TRBJ2-7,14,CASSVGRRREEQYF,TGTGCCAGCAGCGTAGGGAGGCGCCGGGAGGAGCAGTACTTC
many,-,TRBV28,TRBJ2-7,15,CASHESQSSSYEQYF,TGTGCCAGCCATGAATCTCAGTCCTCTTCCTACGAGCAGTACTTC
few,TRBD2,TRBV10-3,TRBJ2-7,13,CATLAGGLDEQYF,TGTGCCACACTAGCGGGAGGGCTTGACGAGCAGTACTTC
-,TRBD2,TRBV20-1,TRBJ2-7,14,CSASTSGRADEQYF,TGCAGTGCTTCTACTAGCGGGAGGGCAGACGAGCAGTACTTC
many,TRBD1,TRBV7-9,TRBJ1-3,16,CASSLTGGISGNTIYF,TGTGCCAGCAGCCTTACAGGGGGAATCTCTGGAAACACCATATATTTT
-,TRBD1,TRBV28,TRBJ2-5,17,CASSFLPTGRLQETQYF,TGTGCCAGCAGTTTTCTCCCGACAGGGCGTCTACAAGAGACCCAGTACTTC
few,TRBD2,TRBV27,TRBJ2-7,14,CASSQAGLAYEQYF,TGTGCCAGCAGCCAAGCAGGACTAGCCTACGAGCAGTACTTC
many,TRBD1,TRBV19,TRBJ2-2,15,CASSSWDRVAGELFF,TGTGCCAGTAGTTCTTGGGACAGGGTTGCCGGGGAGCTGTTTTTT
-,-,TRBV9,TRBJ2-7,15,CASSVAGSYSYEQYF,TGTGCCAGCAGCGTAGCGGGCTCTTACTCCTACGAGCAGTACTTC
many,-,TRBV5-6,TRBJ1-2,14,CASSLVQANYGYTF,TGTGCCAGCAGCTTGGTTCAGGCTAACTATGGCTACACCTTC
few,TRBD2,TRBV14,TRBJ2-7,16,CASSQDRSSGGDEQYF,TGTGCCAGCAGCCAAGATCGATCTAGCGGGGGTGACGAGCAGTACTTC
few,TRBD1,TRBV6-5,TRBJ1-6,16,CASSYSTGYDNSPLHF,TGTGCCAGCAGTTACTCGACAGGGTATGATAATTCACCCCTCCACTTT
few,TRBD2,TRBV27,TRBJ2-5,17,CASSLLASGGPGETQYF,TGTGCCAGCAGTTTATTGGCTAGCGGGGGCCCCGGTGAGACCCAGTACTTC
few,-,TRBV6-4,TRBJ2-2,13,CASSDRYTGELFF,TGTGCCAGCAGTGACCGATACACCGGGGAGCTGTTTTTT
-,-,TRBV19,TRBJ1-1,16,CASSTRLLQGNTEAFF,TGTGCCAGTAGTACACGTCTCTTACAGGGGAACACTGAAGCTTTCTTT
few,-,TRBV10-3,TRBJ1-4,12,CAISESIQKLFF,TGTGCCATCAGTGAGTCGATACAGAAACTGTTTTTT
few,-,TRBV13,TRBJ1-2,14,CASTNSGSLVGYTF,TGTGCCAGTACAAACTCCGGGTCCCTTGTAGGCTACACCTTC
many,-,TRBV7-6,TRBJ2-1,17,CASSLNNPAGHSYEQFF,TGTGCCAGCAGCTTAAATAATCCGGCTGGCCATTCATATGAGCAGTTCTTC
many,-,TRBV11-2,TRBJ2-1,12,CASSLGRYGQFF,TGTGCCAGCAGCTTAGGCCGCTATGGGCAGTTCTTC